In this sample, the clone carrying this TCR beta chain turned up many times. The TCRbeta library incorporated unique molecular identifiers. TCRdb reprocessed the PCR reads with MiXCR, giving one entry per CDR3 protein. This table holds about 640,000 distinct CDR3 sequences, 16% found once. The source of the sample is a study of T-cell reconstitution after alpha-beta-depleted transplantation in children. Germline V gene lookup returns CDR1 MNHEY and CDR2 SVGAGI. Trimming removed 0 bases from V and 4 bases from J, with 16 bases in between. The CDR3 runs to 16 residues. The sequence was obtained from a human donor who donated a stem cell graft to a child with acute myeloid leukemia. The sequencing used PBMCs from the stem cell graft donor, collected from the stem cell graft. The V and J genes are TRBV6-5 and TRBJ2-7; no clear D. CDR3 bases: TGTGCCAGCAGTTACTCGAGTCGCCTACGGAGTTACGAGCAGTACTTC. Protein sequence: CASSYSSRLRSYEQYF.